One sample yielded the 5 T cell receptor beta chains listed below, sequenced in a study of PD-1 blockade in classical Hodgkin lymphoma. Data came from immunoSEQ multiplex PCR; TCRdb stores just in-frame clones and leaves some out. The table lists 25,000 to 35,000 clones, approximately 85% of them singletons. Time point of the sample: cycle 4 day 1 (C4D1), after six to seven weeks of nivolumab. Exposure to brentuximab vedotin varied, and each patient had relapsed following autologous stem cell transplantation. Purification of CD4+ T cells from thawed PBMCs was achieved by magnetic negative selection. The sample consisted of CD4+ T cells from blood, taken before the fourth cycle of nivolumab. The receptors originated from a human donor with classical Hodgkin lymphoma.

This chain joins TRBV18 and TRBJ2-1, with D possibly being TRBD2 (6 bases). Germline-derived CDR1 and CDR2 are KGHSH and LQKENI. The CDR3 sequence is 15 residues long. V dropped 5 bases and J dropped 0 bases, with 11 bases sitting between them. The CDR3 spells CASSTRESSYNEQFF. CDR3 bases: TGTGCCAGCTCAACCCGGGAGAGCTCCTACAATGAGCAGTTCTTC.

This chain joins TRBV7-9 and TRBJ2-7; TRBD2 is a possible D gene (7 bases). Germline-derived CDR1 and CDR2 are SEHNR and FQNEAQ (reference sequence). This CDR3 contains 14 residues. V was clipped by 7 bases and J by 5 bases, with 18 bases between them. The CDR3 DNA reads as TGTGCCAGCACCCAGGGAGGGGGAGTGAACGAGCAGTACTTC. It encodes CASTQGGGVNEQYF.

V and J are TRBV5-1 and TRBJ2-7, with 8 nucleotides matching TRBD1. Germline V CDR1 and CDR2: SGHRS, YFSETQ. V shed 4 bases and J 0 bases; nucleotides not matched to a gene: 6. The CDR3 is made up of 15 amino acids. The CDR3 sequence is CASSQRQGNSYEQYF. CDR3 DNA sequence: TGCGCCAGCAGCCAAAGACAGGGGAACTCCTACGAGCAGTACTTC. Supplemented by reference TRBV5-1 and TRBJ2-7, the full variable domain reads KAGVTQTPRYLIKTRGQQVTLSCSPISGHRSVSWYQQTPGQGLQFLFEYFSETQRNKGNFPGRFSGRQFSNSRSEMNVSTLELGDSALYLCASSQRQGNSYEQYFGPGTRLTVT.

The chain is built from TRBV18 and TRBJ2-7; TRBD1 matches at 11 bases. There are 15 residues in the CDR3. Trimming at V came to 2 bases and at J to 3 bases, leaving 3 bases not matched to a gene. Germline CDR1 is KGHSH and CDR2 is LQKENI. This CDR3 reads CASSPTGTGGYEQYF. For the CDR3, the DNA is TGTGCCAGCTCACCAACCGGGACAGGGGGCTACGAGCAGTACTTC.

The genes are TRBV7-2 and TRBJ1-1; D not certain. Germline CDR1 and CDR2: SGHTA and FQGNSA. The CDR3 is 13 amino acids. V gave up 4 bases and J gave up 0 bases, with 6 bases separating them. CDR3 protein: CASSSYMNTEAFF. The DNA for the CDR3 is TGTGCCAGCAGCTCCTACATGAACACTGAAGCTTTCTTT.